This TCR beta chain was found in a study of control samples from healthy donors and cancer patients. The CDR3 covers 15 residues. V shed 0 bases and J 4 bases; nucleotides not matched to a gene: 5. The V gene's germline CDR1 is MNHEY and CDR2 SVGAGI. Sequenced by immunoSEQ multiplex PCR; TCRdb stores in-frame clones only, minus some. Of 150,000 to 180,000 clones in the sample, roughly 94% were seen once. The chain carries TRBV6-5 and TRBJ1-2, with 7 bases that match TRBD1. Sequenced input: blood. The TCR originated in a man in his forties in good health. The CDR3 region has the DNA TGTGCCAGCAGTTACTCGAAGGGGGCGGGCTATGGCTACACCTTC. This gives the protein CASSYSKGAGYGYTF.